Only a few counts were recorded for the clone carrying this TCR beta chain. As yet, its antigen is unknown. Separate cDNA molecules each had unique molecular identifiers attached to them. A single record per CDR3 protein comes from TCRdb applying MiXCR to the 5' RACE reads. The sample consists of fewer than 85,000 distinct CDR3 sequences, roughly 15% of them appearing once. The data derive from a study of early T cells in non-severe SARS-CoV-2 infection. Study details: It was bulk RNA from unsorted whole blood that was sequenced, and the chains were unpaired.

General observations from the study: The matching step, a VDJdb search, favored anti-spike CD8 responses and missed private and CD4 specificities.

This CDR3 contains 15 residues. Germline V gene data show CDR1 as SGHNT and CDR2 as YYREEE (reference sequence). Trimming cost V 3 bases and J 5 bases, with 18 bases left between them. The chain is built from TRBV5-4 and TRBJ2-7, with TRBD1 as a possible D gene (6 bases). The sequenced material came from whole blood. This clonotype originated in an adult who was a healthcare worker with PCR-confirmed SARS-CoV-2 infection or an uninfected control (not recorded which). CDR3 loop: CASSSSTGTRNEQYF. CDR3 nucleotides: TGTGCCAGCAGCTCCTCAACCGGGACAAGAAACGAGCAGTACTTC.